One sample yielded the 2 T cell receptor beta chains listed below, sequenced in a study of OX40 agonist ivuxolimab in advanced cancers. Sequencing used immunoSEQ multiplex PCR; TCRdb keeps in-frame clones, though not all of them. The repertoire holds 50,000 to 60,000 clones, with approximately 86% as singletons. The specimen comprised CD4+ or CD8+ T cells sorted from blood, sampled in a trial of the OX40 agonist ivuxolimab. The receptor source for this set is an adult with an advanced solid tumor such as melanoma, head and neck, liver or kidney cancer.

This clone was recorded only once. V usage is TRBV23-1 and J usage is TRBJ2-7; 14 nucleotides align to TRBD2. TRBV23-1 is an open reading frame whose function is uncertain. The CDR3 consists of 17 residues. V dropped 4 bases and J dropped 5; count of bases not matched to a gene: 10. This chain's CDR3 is CASSLAGLAGEWHEQYF. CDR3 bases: TGCGCCAGCAGTCTCGCGGGACTAGCGGGAGAGTGGCACGAGCAGTACTTC.

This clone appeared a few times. In DNA form, the CDR3 reads TGTGCCAGCAGCTCAAGACAGGTCTCTGGAAACACCATATATTTT. Translation: CASSSRQVSGNTIYF. The chain has TRBV11-2 and TRBJ1-3; tentative D call: TRBD1 (6 bases). This CDR3 is 15 amino acids long. Trimming stripped 4 bases from V and 0 bases from J, with 10 bases between. The germline V gene has CDR1 SGHAT and CDR2 FQNNGV. Together with reference TRBV11-2 and TRBJ1-3, the CDR3 gives the full variable domain: EAGVAQSPRYKIIEKRQSVAFWCNPISGHATLYWYQQILGQGPKLLIQFQNNGVVDDSQLPKDRFSAERLKGVDSTLKIQPAKLEDSAVYLCASSSRQVSGNTIYFGEGSWLTVV.